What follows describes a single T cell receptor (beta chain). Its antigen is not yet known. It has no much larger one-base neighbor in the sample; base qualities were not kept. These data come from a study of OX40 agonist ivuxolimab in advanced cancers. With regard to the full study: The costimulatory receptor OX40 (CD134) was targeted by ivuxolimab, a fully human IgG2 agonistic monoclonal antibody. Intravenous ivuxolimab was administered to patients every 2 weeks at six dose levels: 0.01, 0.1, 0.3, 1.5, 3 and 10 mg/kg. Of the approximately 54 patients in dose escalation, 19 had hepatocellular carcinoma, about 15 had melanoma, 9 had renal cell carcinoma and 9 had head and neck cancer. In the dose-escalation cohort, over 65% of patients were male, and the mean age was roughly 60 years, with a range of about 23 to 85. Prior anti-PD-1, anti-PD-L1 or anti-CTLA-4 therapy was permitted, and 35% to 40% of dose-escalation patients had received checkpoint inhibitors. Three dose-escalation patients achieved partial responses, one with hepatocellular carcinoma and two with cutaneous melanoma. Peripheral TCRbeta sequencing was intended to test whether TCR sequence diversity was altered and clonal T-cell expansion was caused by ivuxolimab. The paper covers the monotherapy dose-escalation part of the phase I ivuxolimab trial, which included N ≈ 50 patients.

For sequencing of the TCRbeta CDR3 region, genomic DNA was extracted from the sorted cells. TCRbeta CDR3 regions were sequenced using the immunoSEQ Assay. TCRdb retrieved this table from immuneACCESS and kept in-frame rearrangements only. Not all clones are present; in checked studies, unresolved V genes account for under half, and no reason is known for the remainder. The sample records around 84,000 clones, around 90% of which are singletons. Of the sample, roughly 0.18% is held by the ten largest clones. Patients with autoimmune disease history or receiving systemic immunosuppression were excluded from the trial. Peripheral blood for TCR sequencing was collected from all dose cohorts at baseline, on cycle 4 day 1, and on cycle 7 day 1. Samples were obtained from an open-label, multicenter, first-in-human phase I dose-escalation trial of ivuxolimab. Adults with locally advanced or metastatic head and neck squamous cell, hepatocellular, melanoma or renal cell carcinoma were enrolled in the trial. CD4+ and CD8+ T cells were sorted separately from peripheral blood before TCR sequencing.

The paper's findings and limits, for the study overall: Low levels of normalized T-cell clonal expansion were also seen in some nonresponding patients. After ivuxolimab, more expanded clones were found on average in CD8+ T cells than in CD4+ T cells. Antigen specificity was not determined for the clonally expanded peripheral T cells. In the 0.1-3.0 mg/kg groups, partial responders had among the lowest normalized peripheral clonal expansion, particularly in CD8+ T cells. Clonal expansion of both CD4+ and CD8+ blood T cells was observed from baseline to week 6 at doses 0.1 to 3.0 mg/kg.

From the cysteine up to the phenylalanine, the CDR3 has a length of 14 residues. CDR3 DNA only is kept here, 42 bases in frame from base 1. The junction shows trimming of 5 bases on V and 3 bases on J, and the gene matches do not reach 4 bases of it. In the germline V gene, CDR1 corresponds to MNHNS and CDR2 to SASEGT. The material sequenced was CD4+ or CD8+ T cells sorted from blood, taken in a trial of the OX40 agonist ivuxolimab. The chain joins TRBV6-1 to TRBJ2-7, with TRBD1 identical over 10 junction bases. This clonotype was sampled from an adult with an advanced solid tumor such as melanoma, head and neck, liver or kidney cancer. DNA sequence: TGTGCCAGCAGTCCTAGGACAGGGGGCTACGAGCAGTACTTC. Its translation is CASSPRTGGYEQYF.